The 5 T cell receptor beta chains given below trace back to one sample, sequenced in a study of vaccination effects on CD4 cells after COVID-19. Sequencing in the ViraFEST assay came after antigen-specific CD4+ T cells had been expanded with viral peptide pools, which were used to stimulate PBMC. At the end of over 8 days of culture, CD4+ T cells were isolated. This person caught SARS-CoV-2 sometime from March to December 2020, and PCR testing confirmed the infection. All participants had two doses of either the BNT162b2 or mRNA-1273 vaccine. The antigens of these receptors remain unknown. The method was immunoSEQ multiplex PCR; TCRdb's version includes in-frame clones alone and lacks a portion of them. Altogether more than 13,000 clones are present, over 60% being singletons, with the ten largest covering around 24%. The sample here was CD4+ T cells from PBMCs cultured with HCoV-NL63 spike peptides, taken after COVID-19 vaccination. The receptors were sampled from a human donor who had a prior SARS-CoV-2 infection.

This clone occurred a few times. V and J are TRBV7-3 and TRBJ2-2, with D uncertain. CDR3 size: 15 residues. Germline-derived CDR1 and CDR2 are SGHTA and FQGTGA. The V end lost 1 base, the J end lost 1 base, and 7 bases lay between the germline ends. Here the CDR3 DNA reads TGTGCCAGCAGCTTAAAACTGGGGAACACCGGGGAGCTGTTTTTT. Its protein is CASSLKLGNTGELFF.

The chain recombines TRBV19 with TRBJ1-1, with no clear D. Germline-derived CDR1 and CDR2 are LNHDA and SQIVND (reference sequence). Trimming shortened V by 2 bases and J by 0 bases, and 4 bases separated the two germline ends. This CDR3 has 13 residues. CDR3 sequence reads: CASSIWLNTEAFF. CDR3 bases: TGTGCCAGTAGTATATGGCTGAACACTGAAGCTTTCTTT. The whole variable domain, filled in from reference TRBV19 and TRBJ1-1, reads DGGITQSPKYLFRKEGQNVTLSCEQNLNHDAMYWYRQDPGQGLRLIYYSQIVNDFQKGDIAEGYSVSREKKESFPLTVTSAQKNPTAFYLCASSIWLNTEAFFGQGTRLTVV.

The chain has TRBV28 and TRBJ1-2; 8 positions agree with TRBD1. The germline gives CDR1 MDHEN, CDR2 SYDVKM. This CDR3 region has 14 residues. The V segment lost 7 bases and the J segment 6 bases; nucleotides outside the gene matches: 10. The CDR3 loop reads CASISGQGAHGYTF. The CDR3, as DNA: TGTGCCAGCATCTCGGGCCAGGGGGCGCATGGCTACACCTTC.

The count of this clone is one. The J gene is TRBJ1-6, the V gene TRBV7-2; TRBD1 aligns across 10 bases. The V gene end was trimmed by 0 bases and the J gene end by 14 bases; junction bases not matched to a gene: 10. Germline V gene data show CDR1 as SGHTA and CDR2 as FQGNSA. The CDR3 is 16 residues long. CDR3 in DNA: TGTGCCAGCAGCTTAGCGGGGACAGGGGCAACCGGGTCCCTCCACTTT. Its protein is CASSLAGTGATGSLHF.

This clone was seen only once. The rearrangement links TRBV30 to TRBJ1-5, with D perhaps TRBD1 (5 bases). Germline CDR1 reads GTSNPN; CDR2 reads SVGIG (reference sequence). This CDR3 region has 15 residues. The germline V and J ends were trimmed by 2 bases and 2 bases, with 13 bases remaining between them. The CDR3 loop is CAWSLGGSGNQPQHF. The DNA for the CDR3 is TGTGCCTGGAGTCTGGGGGGGTCGGGCAATCAGCCCCAGCATTTT.